This TCR beta chain was recorded in a study of vaccination and CD4 T cells after COVID-19 (dated 2022 in TCRdb). About the study as a whole: SARS-CoV-2 positivity had been established in the convalescent patients by nasal swab PCR, and mild disease was recorded in eight to ten of these patients and severe disease in one. The convalescent cohort included six males and four females, with two Hispanic individuals, seven Caucasians, two Asians and one multiracial person. Participants received two doses of either the Pfizer-BioNTech BNT162b2 vaccine (n=8) or the Moderna mRNA-1273 vaccine (n=2). Post-COVID blood samples were collected from convalescent patients a median of roughly 100 days after diagnosis, with a range of roughly 35 to 161 days. Post-vaccine blood samples were obtained a median of about 77 days after the second vaccine dose, with a range of roughly 12 to 250 days. Three convalescent patients were sampled both early after vaccination (day 14) and late after vaccination (days 161 to 241). The cultures were stimulated with overlapping spike peptide pools from SARS-CoV-2 and from the common cold coronaviruses HCoV-NL63, HCoV-OC43 and HCoV-229E. As controls, cultures received a CEFX viral epitope pool (the positive control), an HIV-1 Nef peptide pool (the negative control), or no peptide at all. In 9 to 11 COVID-19 convalescent patients and several infection-naive healthy vaccine recipients, researchers compared the spike-specific CD4+ TCR repertoire from before mRNA vaccination with the repertoire from after.

Unmatched junction bases come to 5, with V trimmed by 1 base and J by 5 bases. From the cysteine through the phenylalanine, the CDR3 covers 15 amino acids. This entry keeps only the CDR3 DNA: 45 bases, framed from base 1. CDR1 is given as SGHTA and CDR2 as FQGNSA, both from the germline V gene. Here is what the overall study found, with its caveats: The median count of SARS-CoV-2-reactive clonotypes went up from about 23 after infection to a few dozen after vaccination, although the change was not significant. Nearly all vaccine-specific clones in convalescent patients (304 of 307) were mono-reactive for SARS-CoV-2 spike rather than cross-reactive with common cold coronaviruses. Only a relatively small number of convalescent patients were included in the study, and early timepoints following natural infection were not analyzed. In convalescent patients, a median around 84% of post-vaccine SARS-CoV-2-reactive clones were detected only after vaccination, and vaccine-specific priming was suggested by this finding.

This specimen's time point label, interpreted: late sampling 161 to 241 days after vaccination in three convalescent patients. The sample's treatment or condition label, in plain terms: roughly 10-day PBMC culture with coronavirus spike peptide pools or control peptides (ViraFEST assay). The study used the ViraFEST assay, which expanded antigen-specific T cells with peptide pools and then identified expanded clonotypes by TCR sequencing. The positive SARS-CoV-2 PCR tests of the convalescent patients were dated from March to December 2020, before the Alpha, Beta and Delta variants emerged in the United States. Each well held about 2 million PBMCs cultured in IMDM containing about 5% human AB serum and approximately 10 IU/ml IL-2, with roughly 9.2 ug/ml peptide pools added. Half of the culture medium was replaced with fresh IL-2-containing medium on days 3 and 7. CD4+ T cells were isolated after 10 days of culture through negative selection using the EasySep CD4+ T cell isolation kit. PBMCs were separated from whole blood using Ficoll-Paque Plus gradient centrifugation and then either used fresh or cryopreserved at -140C. Triplicate wells were generally used for each culture condition.

Library method: PCR. At the Johns Hopkins FTIC core, DNA from the cultured CD4+ T cells underwent TCR sequencing with the Oncomine TCR Beta short-read assay. The QIAamp micro DNA kit was used to extract genomic DNA from the cultured CD4+ T cells. The Oncomine TCR Beta libraries from cultured CD4+ T cells were pooled using unique dual indexes and then sequenced on an Illumina iSeq 100. The published analysis was carried out like this. Non-productive sequences were removed, and CDR3s not starting with C, not ending with F or W, or shorter than 7 amino acids were discarded. The MANAFEST web application identified antigen-specific clonotypes by comparing peptide-stimulated wells against reference wells and other culture wells. Positive clones required FDR below 0.05, an odds ratio above 5, and productive frequency above 0.1% in at least two of three replicate wells. A clonotype was classed as cross-reactive if the clonotype showed significant expansion both in SARS-CoV-2 spike wells and in at least one common cold coronavirus spike condition. Similarity between CDR3 sequences was evaluated in R version 3.6.1 using Levenshtein distances (stringdist) and unrooted phylogenetic trees (ape). TCRdb trimmed public reads at Q25 via fastp, called clones via MiXCR and kept in-frame beta chains. Records with the same CDR3 protein are collapsed into one entry carrying the most frequent genes and DNA. The V and J calls come from TCRdb's annotation, not from the publication. Across this sample there are about 20,000 distinct CDR3 sequences, with about 45% seen only once. Clones ranked in the top ten supply about a sixth of the sample.

Note on this clonotype: It lacks a known antigen. No per-base quality is available; no much larger clone lies one base away.

The chain employs TRBV7-2 and TRBJ2-5; a stretch of 9 junction bases matches TRBD2. The receptor comes from a human donor who had recovered from COVID-19. Sequencing was performed on CD4+ T cells from blood, cultured in vitro, taken about 7 months after SARS-CoV-2 vaccination. The CDR3 reads as follows: CASSLVGLARETQYF. The nucleotide sequence is TGTGCCAGCAGCTTAGTGGGACTAGCCCGGGAGACCCAGTACTTC.